The next 17 T cell receptor beta chains were all read from a single sample in a study of blood T cell repertoires in COVID-19. Data came from immunoSEQ multiplex PCR; TCRdb stores just in-frame clones and leaves some out. The sample shows about 300,000 clones, roughly 90% of them seen only once. Sequencing used peripheral blood. The origin of the receptors is a man aged 18 to 30 who had recovered from COVID-19.

This clone was found once. The chain combines TRBV4-3 with TRBJ1-2; D is undetermined. Germline-derived CDR1 and CDR2 are LGHNA and YSLEER. The CDR3 extends over 15 amino acids. Trimming stripped 0 bases from V and 5 bases from J, with 13 bases between. CDR3 region: CASSQDPGSGYGYTF. Here the CDR3 DNA reads TGCGCCAGCAGCCAAGACCCGGGGAGTGGGTATGGCTACACCTTC.

V is TRBV5-4 and J is TRBJ1-1; 7 bases align to TRBD1. Trimming took 0 bases from V and 3 from J; bases not matched to a gene: 5. CDR3 length: 15 amino acids. Germline V gene lookup returns CDR1 SGHNT and CDR2 YYREEE (reference sequence). The chain's CDR3 is CASSLEGRGDTEAFF. CDR3 sequence (DNA): TGTGCCAGCAGCTTGGAAGGCAGGGGGGACACTGAAGCTTTCTTT. The complete variable domain, with remaining parts taken from reference TRBV5-4 and TRBJ1-1, reads ETGVTQSPTHLIKTRGQQVTLRCSSQSGHNTVSWYQQALGQGPQFIFQYYREEENGRGNFPPRFSGLQFPNYSSELNVNALELDDSALYLCASSLEGRGDTEAFFGQGTRLTVV.

The genes are TRBV6-5 and TRBJ2-1; 8 nucleotides line up with TRBD2. CDR3 length: 15 amino acids. V trimming: 6 bases; J trimming: 2 bases; junction bases outside the gene matches: 6. Germline values: CDR1 MNHEY, CDR2 SVGAGI. The CDR3: CASSSGRSAYNEQFF. The CDR3 bases are TGTGCCAGCAGCAGCGGGAGAAGCGCCTACAATGAGCAGTTCTTC.

This rearrangement joins TRBV7-3 to TRBJ2-1; TRBD2 matches 11 bases. The CDR3 consists of 15 residues. Per the germline V gene, CDR1 is SGHTA and CDR2 is FQGTGA. V gave up 5 bases and J gave up 7 bases; unmatched junction bases: 7. The CDR3 nucleotides are TGTGCCAGCAGCGTTAGCGGGGGGGCGTCGAATGAGCAGTTCTTC. This translates into CASSVSGGASNEQFF.

V usage is TRBV9 and J usage is TRBJ1-4, with a possible D match to TRBD1 (6 bases). This CDR3 region has 16 residues. Germline CDR1 SGDLS, CDR2 YYNGEE. The V end lost 3 bases, the J end lost 0 bases, and 12 bases lay between the germline ends. CDR3 residues: CASSATPGATNEKLFF. The CDR3 DNA follows: TGTGCCAGCAGCGCGACCCCAGGGGCAACTAATGAAAAACTGTTTTTT.

Only one count was recorded for this clone. The gene calls are TRBV18 and TRBJ2-3; TRBD2 matches at 9 bases. The CDR3 covers 14 residues. The V segment lost 3 bases and the J segment 4 bases; nucleotides outside the gene matches: 2. The V gene's germline CDR1 is KGHSH and CDR2 LQKENI. The CDR3 loop is CASSPGTSSDTQYF. Written as DNA, the CDR3 is TGTGCCAGCTCACCCGGGACTAGCTCAGATACGCAGTATTTT.

V usage is TRBV28 and J usage is TRBJ1-5; tentatively, D is TRBD1 (5 bases). This CDR3 is 13 amino acids long. V lost 7 bases and J lost 9, with 16 bases in between. CDR1 is MDHEN and CDR2 is SYDVKM in the germline V gene. As DNA, the CDR3 is TGTGCCAGCAAATGGGGGGGGAGGGGGCCCCAGCATTTT. It encodes CASKWGGRGPQHF.

The genes are TRBV2 and TRBJ2-1; the match to TRBD1 covers 7 bases. With 5 bases clipped from V and 6 bases from J, the junction kept 7 bases outside the gene matches. The CDR3 totals 14 residues. Germline-derived CDR1 and CDR2 are SNHLY and FYNNEI. The CDR3 loop is CASSTRTGPNEQFF. The CDR3 nucleotides are TGTGCCAGCAGTACCCGGACAGGCCCCAATGAGCAGTTCTTC.

The V call is TRBV10-3, the J call TRBJ2-3, with 7 bases fitting TRBD2. The CDR3 has 15 amino acids. Germline-derived CDR1 and CDR2 are ENHRY and SYGVKD. Germline trimming cut 3 bases from V and 2 bases from J; bases unmatched to any gene: 5. CDR3 nucleotide sequence: TGTGCCATCAGTGAAGGAGCGGGAAACACAGATACGCAGTATTTT. Translation gives CAISEGAGNTDTQYF.

Comment on this clone: A junction boundary mismatches the germline segment, possibly from a read error. The rearrangement uses TRBV27 and TRBJ2-3; 7 bases are a match to TRBD2. Germline V gene data show CDR1 as MNHEY and CDR2 as SMNVEV (reference sequence). The CDR3 consists of 14 residues. The CDR3 spells CASSVSAGADTQYF. In DNA, the CDR3 is TGTGCCAGCAGTGTATCTGCGGGGGCAGATACGCAGTATTTT.

This clone was detected once. This rearrangement joins TRBV27 to TRBJ2-6; 9 bases fit TRBD1. The germline CDR1 and CDR2 sequences are MNHEY and SMNVEV (reference sequence). The CDR3 contains 15 residues. V shed 6 bases, J shed 2 bases, and the junction held 2 bases outside the gene matches. The CDR3 nucleotides are TGTGCCAGCAGGGGACAGGGAGCTGGGGCCAACGTCCTGACTTTC. The encoded protein is CASRGQGAGANVLTF.

The CDR3 DNA reads as TGTGCCAGCAGTTACAATAGCAGGGCCGGGGAGCTGTTTTTT. Translation gives CASSYNSRAGELFF. The chain uses TRBV6-5 and TRBJ2-2, with D tentatively TRBD1 (5 bases). Trimming shortened V by 2 bases and J by 6 bases, and 10 bases separated the two germline ends. Germline CDR1 is MNHEY and CDR2 is SVGAGI. This CDR3 spans 14 amino acids.

The rearrangement uses TRBV7-6 and TRBJ2-7; 7 bases are shared with TRBD1. Losses at the gene ends were 2 bases for V and 0 bases for J; bases not matched to a gene: 4. The germline gives CDR1 SGHVS, CDR2 FNYEAQ. The CDR3 is 15 amino acids. The CDR3 is CASSLSWTGSYEQYF. Written as DNA, the CDR3 is TGTGCCAGCAGCTTATCTTGGACAGGCTCCTACGAGCAGTACTTC.

In the case of this clone: This specimen includes other DNA sequences encoding the same CDR3. The gene calls are TRBV5-1 and TRBJ1-4; tentatively, D is TRBD1 (6 bases). Germline V CDR1 and CDR2: SGHRS, YFSETQ. V lost 4 bases and J lost 5, with 12 bases in between. The CDR3 runs to 14 residues. The CDR3 DNA follows: TGCGCCAGCAGCCCGGACAGCACAAATGAAAAACTGTTTTTT. Its translation: CASSPDSTNEKLFF.

The rearrangement joins TRBV20-1 to TRBJ2-1, with 9 nucleotides matching TRBD2. J was trimmed by 6 bases and V by 3 bases; bases with no gene match: 3. Germline V gives CDR1 DFQATT, CDR2 SNEGSKA (reference sequence). The CDR3 runs 13 residues. The CDR3: CSASSGSVNEQFF. CDR3 in DNA: TGCAGTGCTAGTAGCGGGAGTGTCAATGAGCAGTTCTTC.

V usage is TRBV11-2 and J usage is TRBJ1-1; unclear D gene. CDR1 and CDR2 from the germline V gene are SGHAT and FQNNGV. With 7 bases removed from V and 5 bases from J, the gap between germline ends came to 14 bases. The CDR3 has 13 residues. The CDR3 DNA reads as TGTGCCAGCACCCTAGGTGTAACAACTGAAGCTTTCTTT. Translated: CASTLGVTTEAFF.

This clone was observed a single time. The gene calls are TRBV5-1 and TRBJ1-1; D is uncertain. The CDR3 runs to 15 residues. CDR1 is SGHRS and CDR2 is YFSETQ in the germline V gene. V gave up 1 base and J gave up 3 bases, with 13 bases separating them. The chain's CDR3 is CASSLNSQQHTEAFF. DNA of the CDR3: TGCGCCAGCAGCTTGAATTCTCAACAGCACACTGAAGCTTTCTTT. The complete variable domain, with remaining parts taken from reference TRBV5-1 and TRBJ1-1, reads KAGVTQTPRYLIKTRGQQVTLSCSPISGHRSVSWYQQTPGQGLQFLFEYFSETQRNKGNFPGRFSGRQFSNSRSEMNVSTLELGDSALYLCASSLNSQQHTEAFFGQGTRLTVV.